Listed below are T cell receptor beta chains from one sample, sequenced in a study of stem cell transplantation in POMP-related autoinflammatory disease. Using immunoSEQ multiplex PCR, the repertoire was profiled, and TCRdb retains in-frame clones only, with some absent. The sample yields about 8,900 clones, roughly nine tenths seen once. This specimen was CD8+ T cells from PBMCs, taken before stem cell transplantation. These receptor sequences come from a human donor with POMP-related autoinflammation and immune dysregulation (PRAID). CDR3s include the opening cysteine and the closing phenylalanine or tryptophan. A D gene is named only where the DNA matches it firmly. Part of the rows lack a size; the others show once, few, many or a class for expanded clones.

J	V	D	size	DNA	CDR3
TRBJ2-3	TRBV5-4	NA	NA	TGTGCCAGCAGTAAGCCTACGGTCCCCACAGATACGCAGTATTTT	CASSKPTVPTDTQYF
TRBJ1-1	TRBV7-8	NA	NA	TGTGCCAGCAGCTTAACTGGACAGAACACTGAAGCTTTCTTT	CASSLTGQNTEAFF
TRBJ2-1	TRBV13	NA	NA	TGTGCCAGCAGTTTAGGGGGGACTTTGCAGTTCTTC	CASSLGGTLQFF
TRBJ2-3	TRBV9	TRBD2	NA	TGTGCCAGCAGCGTAGAAGGGAGGGAGGGCCCAGATACGCAGTATTTT	CASSVEGREGPDTQYF
TRBJ1-1	TRBV7-9	NA	NA	TGTGCCAGCAGCCTATTTTGGGGGGACACTGAAGCTTTCTTT	CASSLFWGDTEAFF
TRBJ2-1	TRBV2	TRBD2	NA	TGTGCCAGCAGTGAAGTCGGCGAGCGGGGTTTAACCTACAATGAGCAGTTCTTC	CASSEVGERGLTYNEQFF
TRBJ1-1	TRBV29-1	NA	NA	TGCAGCGTTGAAGATCAAGCGCAGGGACTCAGGAACACTGAAGCTTTCTTT	CSVEDQAQGLRNTEAFF
TRBJ2-7	TRBV4-2	TRBD2	NA	TGTGCCAGCAGCCAAGGGGCGGGAGGCACCTACGAGCAGTACTTC	CASSQGAGGTYEQYF
TRBJ1-2	TRBV28	NA	NA	TGTGCCAGCAGTTTCTCCTCGGGGGCGATGAATGGCTACACCTTC	CASSFSSGAMNGYTF
TRBJ1-3	TRBV5-6	NA	NA	TGTGCCAGCAGCTTGGCCGGAGGACCCTCTGGAAACACCATATATTTT	CASSLAGGPSGNTIYF
TRBJ2-1	TRBV27	NA	NA	TGTGCCAGCAGTTTATCGTCATACAATGAGCAGTTCTTC	CASSLSSYNEQFF
TRBJ1-1	TRBV19	NA	NA	TGTGCCAGTAGTATAGGCAGGTCGAACACTGAAGCTTTCTTT	CASSIGRSNTEAFF
TRBJ2-7	TRBV11-2	NA	NA	TGTGCCAGCAGCTTAGACGAGCAGTACTTC	CASSLDEQYF
TRBJ1-4	TRBV6-1	NA	NA	TGTGCCAGCAGTGAAGGTACAGTTCTCAGCCTGAGGGAAAAACTGTTTTTT	CASSEGTVLSLREKLFF
TRBJ2-6	TRBV7-9	NA	NA	TGTGCCAGCAGCCGGACAGCTTCCTCTGGGGCCAACGTCCTGACTTTC	CASSRTASSGANVLTF
TRBJ1-6	TRBV9	NA	NA	TGTGCCAGCAGCGGAGCCTGGGGCCCATCACCCCTCCACTTT	CASSGAWGPSPLHF
TRBJ2-7	TRBV27	NA	NA	NA	CASSSMVGQGAYF
TRBJ2-1	TRBV5-8	NA	NA	TGTGCCGGCAGTCAGACTAGGTCTCGTAACAATGAGCAGTTCTTC	CAGSQTRSRNNEQFF
TRBJ2-3	TRBV7-6	NA	NA	TGTGCCAGCAGCTTAGGGCCGGCTAAACTGGGCACAGATACGCAGTATTTT	CASSLGPAKLGTDTQYF
TRBJ2-1	TRBV30	NA	NA	TGTGCCTGGAGCGCCGGGGAAAGCTCCTACAATGAGCAGTTCTTC	CAWSAGESSYNEQFF
TRBJ2-1	TRBV7-2	TRBD2	NA	TGTGCCAGCAGCATTAGCGGGGGGCCTTACAATGAGCAGTTCTTC	CASSISGGPYNEQFF
TRBJ2-7	TRBV5-4	TRBD1	NA	TGTGCCAGCAGCTTGGGACAGGGGCTAGGCGAGCAGTACTTC	CASSLGQGLGEQYF
TRBJ2-1	TRBV7-8	NA	NA	TGTGCCAGCAGCTTAATAATTTCCTATGCCCGATCTCCCTACAATGAGCAGTTCTTC	CASSLIISYARSPYNEQFF
TRBJ1-1	TRBV28	NA	NA	TGTGCCAGCAGTTTAGCGGCAGGGATCAGCTCTCAAGAAGCTTTCTTT	CASSLAAGISSQEAFF
TRBJ2-7	TRBV28	NA	NA	TGTGCCAGCAGTCGGGACACCGCCTACGAGCAGTACTTC	CASSRDTAYEQYF
TRBJ2-1	TRBV27	NA	NA	TGTGCCAGCAGTTCGAGCTCCTACAATGAGCAGTTCTTC	CASSSSSYNEQFF
TRBJ2-5	TRBV27	TRBD1	NA	TGTGCCAGCAGTCTGACAGGGAGCGGCGAGACCCAGTACTTC	CASSLTGSGETQYF
TRBJ1-1	TRBV13	NA	NA	TGTGCCAGCAGCTTAGGTCGTTCGGGGACTGAAGCTTTCTTT	CASSLGRSGTEAFF
TRBJ1-2	TRBV7-9	TRBD1	NA	TGTGCCAGCAGCTTGGGGCGACAGGGTAGATACTATGGCTACACCTTC	CASSLGRQGRYYGYTF
TRBJ2-5	TRBV7-3	TRBD2	NA	TGTGCCAGCAGCTTAACGGGAGGGGAGTCGGAGACCCAGTACTTC	CASSLTGGESETQYF
TRBJ2-1	TRBV28	NA	NA	TGTGCCAGCGCGGCGGGCTATGAGCAGTTCTTC	CASAAGYEQFF
TRBJ2-7	TRBV11-2	NA	NA	TGTGCCAGCAGCTTCGACAGGGACTTGGGAGAGCAGTACTTC	CASSFDRDLGEQYF
TRBJ1-5	TRBV30	NA	NA	TGTGCCTGGAGTGTTGAGGGGCTGAACAATCAGCCCCAGCATTTT	CAWSVEGLNNQPQHF
TRBJ1-1	TRBV7-9	NA	few	TGTGCCAGCAGCGACCCTTGGGCCCCGGAGGCTTTCTTT	CASSDPWAPEAFF
TRBJ2-5	TRBV4-1	NA	NA	TGCGCCAGCAGCCAAGGCCCGGGATGGAAACAGACCCAGTACTTC	CASSQGPGWKQTQYF
TRBJ2-5	TRBV11-2	NA	NA	TGTGCCAGCAGCTTAGCGAGCCAGGAGACCCAGTACTTC	CASSLASQETQYF
TRBJ1-1	TRBV5-1	TRBD1	NA	TGCGCCAGCAGCTTGGGTAGGAGACAGGGGGTAATTCGGGAGACTGAAGCTTTCTTT	CASSLGRRQGVIRETEAFF
TRBJ1-5	TRBV2	NA	NA	TGTGCCAGCCGGGATAGCAATCAGCCCCAGCATTTT	CASRDSNQPQHF
TRBJ1-2	TRBV27	NA	NA	TGTGCCAGCAGTTACCGGGCCAACTATGGCTACACCTTC	CASSYRANYGYTF
TRBJ2-1	TRBV5-1	NA	NA	TGCGCCAGCAGCTTGGGAGGGTCTCCCTACAATGAGCAGTTCTTC	CASSLGGSPYNEQFF
TRBJ1-5	TRBV6-1	TRBD1	NA	TGTGCCAGCAGTGACCCGGACAGGATCATATTCAGCAATCAGCCCCAGCATTTT	CASSDPDRIIFSNQPQHF
TRBJ2-1	TRBV28	NA	NA	TGTGCCAGCAGTTTGTCCTTCTACAATGAGCAGTTCTTC	CASSLSFYNEQFF
TRBJ2-5	TRBV27	NA	NA	TGTGCCAGCAGTTTAAGTTCCGGGCTTCAAGAGACCCAGTACTTC	CASSLSSGLQETQYF
TRBJ2-2	TRBV28	NA	NA	TGTGCCAGCAGTTTTAGGGGTCTCAACACCGGGGAGCTGTTTTTT	CASSFRGLNTGELFF
TRBJ2-7	TRBV19	TRBD2	once	TGTGCCAGTAGTATCGCGGGAGGGGACTACGAGCAGTACTTC	CASSIAGGDYEQYF
TRBJ2-2	TRBV9	NA	NA	TGTGCCAGCAGCCCCAGACCGGGTTGGACCGGGGAGCTGTTTTTT	CASSPRPGWTGELFF
TRBJ2-3	TRBV28	NA	NA	TGTGCCAGCAGTTTCTACAGGGGCACAGATACGCAGTATTTT	CASSFYRGTDTQYF